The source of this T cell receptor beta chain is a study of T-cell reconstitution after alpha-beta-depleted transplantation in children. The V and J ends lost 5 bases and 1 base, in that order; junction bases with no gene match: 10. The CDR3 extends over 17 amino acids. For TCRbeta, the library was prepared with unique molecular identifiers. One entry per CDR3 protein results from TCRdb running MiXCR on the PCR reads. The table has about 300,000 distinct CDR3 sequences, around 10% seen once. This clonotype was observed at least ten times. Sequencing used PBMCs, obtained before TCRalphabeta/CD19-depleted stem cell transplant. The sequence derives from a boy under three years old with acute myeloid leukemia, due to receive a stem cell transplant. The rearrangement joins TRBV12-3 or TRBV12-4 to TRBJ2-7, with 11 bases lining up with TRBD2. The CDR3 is CASSPLVASGGSYEQYF. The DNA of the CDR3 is TGTGCCAGCAGTCCCCTGGTGGCTAGCGGGGGGTCCTACGAGCAGTACTTC.